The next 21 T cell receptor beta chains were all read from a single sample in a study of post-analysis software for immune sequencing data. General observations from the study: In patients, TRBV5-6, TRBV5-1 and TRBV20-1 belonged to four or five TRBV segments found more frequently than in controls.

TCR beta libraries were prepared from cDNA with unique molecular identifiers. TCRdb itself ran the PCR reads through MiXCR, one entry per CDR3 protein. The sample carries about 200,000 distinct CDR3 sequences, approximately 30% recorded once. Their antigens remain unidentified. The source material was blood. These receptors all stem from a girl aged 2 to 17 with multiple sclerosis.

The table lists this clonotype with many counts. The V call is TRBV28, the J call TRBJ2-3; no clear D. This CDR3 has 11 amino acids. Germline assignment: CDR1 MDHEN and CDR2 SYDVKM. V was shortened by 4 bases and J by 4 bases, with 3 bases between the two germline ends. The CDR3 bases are TGTGCCAGCAGTTCCTCAGATACGCAGTATTTT. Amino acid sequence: CASSSSDTQYF. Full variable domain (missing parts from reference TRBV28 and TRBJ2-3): DVKVTQSSRYLVKRTGEKVFLECVQDMDHENMFWYRQDPGLGLRLIYFSYDVKMKEKGDIPEGYSVSREKKERFSLILESASTNQTSMYLCASSSSDTQYFGPGTRLTVL.

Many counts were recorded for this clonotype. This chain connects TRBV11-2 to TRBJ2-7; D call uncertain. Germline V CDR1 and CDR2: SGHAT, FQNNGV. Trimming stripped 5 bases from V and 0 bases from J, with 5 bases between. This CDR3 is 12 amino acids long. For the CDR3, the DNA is TGTGCCAGCAGCCGGGTCTCCTACGAGCAGTACTTC. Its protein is CASSRVSYEQYF.

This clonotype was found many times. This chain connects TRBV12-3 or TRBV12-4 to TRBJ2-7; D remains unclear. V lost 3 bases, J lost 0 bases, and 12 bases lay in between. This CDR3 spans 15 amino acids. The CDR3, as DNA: TGTGCCAGCAGTTTGAGCCAGGCGTTCTCCTACGAGCAGTACTTC. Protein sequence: CASSLSQAFSYEQYF.

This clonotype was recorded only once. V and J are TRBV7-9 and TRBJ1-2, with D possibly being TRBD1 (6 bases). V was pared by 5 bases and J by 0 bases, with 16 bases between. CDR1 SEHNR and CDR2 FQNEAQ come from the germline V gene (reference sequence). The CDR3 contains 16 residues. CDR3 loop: CASSLGHRPTNYGYTF. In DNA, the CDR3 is TGTGCCAGCAGCCTGGGACATCGACCGACTAACTATGGCTACACCTTC.

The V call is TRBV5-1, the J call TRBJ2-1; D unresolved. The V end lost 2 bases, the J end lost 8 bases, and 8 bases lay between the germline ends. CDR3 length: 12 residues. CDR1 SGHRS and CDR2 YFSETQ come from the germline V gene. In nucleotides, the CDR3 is TGCGCCAGCAGCTTTCATGGGGATGAGCAGTTCTTC. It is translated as CASSFHGDEQFF.

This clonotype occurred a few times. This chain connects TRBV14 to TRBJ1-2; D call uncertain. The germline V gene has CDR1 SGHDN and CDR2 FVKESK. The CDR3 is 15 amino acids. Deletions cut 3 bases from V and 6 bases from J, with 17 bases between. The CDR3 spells CASSQSSGPLHGYTF. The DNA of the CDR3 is TGTGCCAGCAGCCAGAGCTCAGGACCTCTCCATGGCTACACCTTC. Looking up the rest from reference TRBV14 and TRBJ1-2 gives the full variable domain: EAGVTQFPSHSVIEKGQTVTLRCDPISGHDNLYWYRRVMGKEIKFLLHFVKESKQDESGMPNNRFLAERTGGTYSTLKVQPAELEDSGVYFCASSQSSGPLHGYTFGSGTRLTVV.

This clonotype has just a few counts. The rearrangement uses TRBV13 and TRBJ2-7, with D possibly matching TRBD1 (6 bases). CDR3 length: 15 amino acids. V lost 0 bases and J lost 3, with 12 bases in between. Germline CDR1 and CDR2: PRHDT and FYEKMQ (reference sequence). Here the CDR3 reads CASSLGPDRDYEQYF. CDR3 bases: TGTGCCAGCAGCTTAGGCCCGGACAGAGACTACGAGCAGTACTTC.

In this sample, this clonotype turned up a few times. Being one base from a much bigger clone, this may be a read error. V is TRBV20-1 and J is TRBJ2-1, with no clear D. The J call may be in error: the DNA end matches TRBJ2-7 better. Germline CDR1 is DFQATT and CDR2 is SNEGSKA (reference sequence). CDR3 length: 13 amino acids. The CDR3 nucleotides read TGCAGTGCTAGTCTGGACCTCTACAATGAGCAGTACTTC. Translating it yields CSASLDLYNEQYF.

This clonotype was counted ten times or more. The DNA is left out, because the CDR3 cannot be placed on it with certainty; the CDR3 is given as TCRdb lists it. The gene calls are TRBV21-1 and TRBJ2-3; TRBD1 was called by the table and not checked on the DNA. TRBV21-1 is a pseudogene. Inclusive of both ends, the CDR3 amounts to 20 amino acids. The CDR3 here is CASSKVGTGAQHQCTDTQYF.

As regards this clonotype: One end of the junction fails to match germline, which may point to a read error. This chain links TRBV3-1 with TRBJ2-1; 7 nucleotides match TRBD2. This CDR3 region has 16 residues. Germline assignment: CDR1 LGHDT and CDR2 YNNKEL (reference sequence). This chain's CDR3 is CAGSQGPQWGGSEQFF. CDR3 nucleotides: TGTGCCGGCAGCCAAGGGCCCCAGTGGGGGGGAAGTGAGCAGTTCTTC.

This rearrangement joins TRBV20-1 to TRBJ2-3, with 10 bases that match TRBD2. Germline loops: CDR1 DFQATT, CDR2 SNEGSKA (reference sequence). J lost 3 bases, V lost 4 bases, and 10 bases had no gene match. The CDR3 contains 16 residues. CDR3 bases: TGCAGTGCTATCTCAGATAGCGGGGGGAGAACAGATACGCAGTATTTT. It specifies CSAISDSGGRTDTQYF.

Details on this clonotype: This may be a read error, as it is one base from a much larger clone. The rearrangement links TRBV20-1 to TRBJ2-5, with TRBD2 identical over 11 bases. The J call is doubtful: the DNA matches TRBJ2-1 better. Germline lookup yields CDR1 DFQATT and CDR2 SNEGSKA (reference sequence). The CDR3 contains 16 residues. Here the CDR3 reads CSAEGASGGNQETQFF. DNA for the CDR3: TGCAGTGCAGAAGGGGCTAGCGGGGGGAACCAAGAGACCCAGTTCTTC.

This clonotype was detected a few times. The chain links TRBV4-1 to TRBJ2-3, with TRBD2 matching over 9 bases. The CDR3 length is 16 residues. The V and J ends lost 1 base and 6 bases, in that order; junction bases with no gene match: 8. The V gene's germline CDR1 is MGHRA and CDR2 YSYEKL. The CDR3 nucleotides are TGCGCCAGCAGCCAAGTTGCTAGCGGGGAAGAGGATACGCAGTATTTT. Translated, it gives CASSQVASGEEDTQYF.

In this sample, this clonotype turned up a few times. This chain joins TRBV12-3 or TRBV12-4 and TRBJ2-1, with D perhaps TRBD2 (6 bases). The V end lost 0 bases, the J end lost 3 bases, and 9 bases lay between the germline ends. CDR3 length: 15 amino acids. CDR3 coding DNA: TGTGCCAGCAGTTTAGCGGGGGGTTTCTACAATGAGCAGTTCTTC. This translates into CASSLAGGFYNEQFF.

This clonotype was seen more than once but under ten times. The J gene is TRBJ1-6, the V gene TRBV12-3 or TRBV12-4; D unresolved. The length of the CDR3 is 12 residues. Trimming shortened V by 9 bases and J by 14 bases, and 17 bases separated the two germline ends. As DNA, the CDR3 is TGTGCCAGTAGCCCTAGTTGGGGAGCCCTCCACTTT. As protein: CASSPSWGALHF.

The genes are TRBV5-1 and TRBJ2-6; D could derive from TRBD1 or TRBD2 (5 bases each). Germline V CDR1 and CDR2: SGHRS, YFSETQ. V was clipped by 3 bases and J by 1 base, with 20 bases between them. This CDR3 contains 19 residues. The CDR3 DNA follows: TGCGCCAGCAGCTCGGCGCCTTGGGGCGCGGGTTCTGGGGCCAACGTCCTGACTTTC. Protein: CASSSAPWGAGSGANVLTF.

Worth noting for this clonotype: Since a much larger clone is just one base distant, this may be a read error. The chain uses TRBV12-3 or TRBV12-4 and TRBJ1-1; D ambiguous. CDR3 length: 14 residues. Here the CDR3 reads CASSLTGPNTEVFF. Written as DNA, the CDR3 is TGTGCCAGCAGTCTTACCGGGCCTAACACTGAAGTTTTCTTT.

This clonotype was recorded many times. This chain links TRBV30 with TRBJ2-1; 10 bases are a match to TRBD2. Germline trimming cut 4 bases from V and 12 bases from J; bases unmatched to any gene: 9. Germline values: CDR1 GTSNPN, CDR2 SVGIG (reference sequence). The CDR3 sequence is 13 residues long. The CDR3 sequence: CAWIGAGGPRQFF. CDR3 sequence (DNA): TGTGCCTGGATCGGAGCGGGAGGGCCTCGGCAGTTCTTC.

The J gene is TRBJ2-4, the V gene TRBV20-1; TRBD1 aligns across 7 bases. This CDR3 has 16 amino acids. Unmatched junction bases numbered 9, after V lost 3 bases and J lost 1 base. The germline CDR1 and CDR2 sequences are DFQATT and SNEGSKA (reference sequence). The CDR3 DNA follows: TGCAGTGCTAGGTCACAGGGGAGAGGGGCCAAAAACATTCAGTACTTC. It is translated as CSARSQGRGAKNIQYF.

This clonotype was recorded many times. The CDR3 DNA reads TGTGCCAGCAGCTTAGCCCAGGGTAACACCGGCGGCTACACCTTC. The encoded protein is CASSLAQGNTGGYTF. The chain combines TRBV7-9 with TRBJ1-2; tentative D call: TRBD1 (5 bases). The CDR3 spans 15 residues. CDR1 SEHNR and CDR2 FQNEAQ come from the germline V gene (reference sequence). Trimming stripped 0 bases from V and 8 bases from J, with 16 bases between.

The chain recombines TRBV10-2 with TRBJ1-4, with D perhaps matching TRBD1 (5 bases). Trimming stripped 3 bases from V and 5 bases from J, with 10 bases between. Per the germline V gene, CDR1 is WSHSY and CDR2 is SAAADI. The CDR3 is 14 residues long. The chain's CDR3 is CASSDYDRNEKLFF. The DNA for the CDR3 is TGCGCCAGCAGTGATTACGACAGAAATGAAAAACTGTTTTTT.